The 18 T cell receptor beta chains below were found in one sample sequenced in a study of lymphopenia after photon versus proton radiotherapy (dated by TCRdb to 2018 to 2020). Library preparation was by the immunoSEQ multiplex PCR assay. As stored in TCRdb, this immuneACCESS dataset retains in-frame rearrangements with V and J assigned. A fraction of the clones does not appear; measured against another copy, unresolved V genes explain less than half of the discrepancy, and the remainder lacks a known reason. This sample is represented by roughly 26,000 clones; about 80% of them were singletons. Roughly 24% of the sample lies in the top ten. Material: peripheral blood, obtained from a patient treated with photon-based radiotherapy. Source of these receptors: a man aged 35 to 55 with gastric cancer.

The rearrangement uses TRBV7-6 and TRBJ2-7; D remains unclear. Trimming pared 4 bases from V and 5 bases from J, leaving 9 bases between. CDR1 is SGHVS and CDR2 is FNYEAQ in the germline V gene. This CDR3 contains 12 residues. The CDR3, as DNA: TGTGCCAGCAGCTACTTTGAGGACGAGCAGTACTTC. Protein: CASSYFEDEQYF.

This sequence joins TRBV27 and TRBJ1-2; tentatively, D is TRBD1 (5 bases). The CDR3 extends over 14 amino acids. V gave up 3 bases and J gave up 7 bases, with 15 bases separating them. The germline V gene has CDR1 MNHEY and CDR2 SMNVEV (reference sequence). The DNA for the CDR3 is TGTGCCAGCAGTTTTTCCGGGACGGTGGTTGGCTACACCTTC. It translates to CASSFSGTVVGYTF.

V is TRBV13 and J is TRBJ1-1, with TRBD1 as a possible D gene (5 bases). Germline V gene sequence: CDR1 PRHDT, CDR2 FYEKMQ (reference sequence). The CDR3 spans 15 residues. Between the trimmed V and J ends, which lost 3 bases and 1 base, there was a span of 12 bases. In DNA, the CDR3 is TGTGCCAGCAGCTTGTGGGGGAAGGGGAACACTGAAGCTTTCTTT. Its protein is CASSLWGKGNTEAFF.

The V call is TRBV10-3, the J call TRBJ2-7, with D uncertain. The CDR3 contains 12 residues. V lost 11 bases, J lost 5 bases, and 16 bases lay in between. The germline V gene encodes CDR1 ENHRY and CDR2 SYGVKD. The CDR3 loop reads CASRTLENEQYF. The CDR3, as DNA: TGTGCCTCCCGAACCCTCGAAAACGAGCAGTACTTC.

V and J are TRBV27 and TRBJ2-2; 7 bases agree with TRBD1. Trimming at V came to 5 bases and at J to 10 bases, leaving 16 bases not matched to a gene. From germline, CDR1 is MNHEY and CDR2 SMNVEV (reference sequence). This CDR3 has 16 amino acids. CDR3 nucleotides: TGTGCCAGCAGTCCGTGGACAGGCCTTGGGAAACTGGAGCTGTTTTTT. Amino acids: CASSPWTGLGKLELFF.

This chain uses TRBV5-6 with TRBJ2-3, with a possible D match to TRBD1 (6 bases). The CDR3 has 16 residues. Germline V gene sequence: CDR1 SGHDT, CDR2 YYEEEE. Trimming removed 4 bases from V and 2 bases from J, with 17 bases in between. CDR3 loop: CASSEPQGLHTDTQYF. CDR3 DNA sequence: TGTGCCAGCAGCGAGCCACAGGGTCTGCACACAGATACGCAGTATTTT.

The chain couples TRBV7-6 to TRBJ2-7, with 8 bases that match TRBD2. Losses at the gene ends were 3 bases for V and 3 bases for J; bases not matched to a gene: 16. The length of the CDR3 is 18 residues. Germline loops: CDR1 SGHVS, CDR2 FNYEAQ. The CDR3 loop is CASSFASGGPVGNYEQYF. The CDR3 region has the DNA TGTGCCAGCAGCTTTGCCTCGGGGGGGCCAGTAGGGAACTACGAGCAGTACTTC.

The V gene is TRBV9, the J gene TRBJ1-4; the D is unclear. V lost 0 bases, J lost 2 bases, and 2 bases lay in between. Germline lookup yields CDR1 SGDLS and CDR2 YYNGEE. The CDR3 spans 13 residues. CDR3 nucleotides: TGTGCCAGCAGCGTAGGTACTAATGAAAAACTGTTTTTT. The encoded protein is CASSVGTNEKLFF.

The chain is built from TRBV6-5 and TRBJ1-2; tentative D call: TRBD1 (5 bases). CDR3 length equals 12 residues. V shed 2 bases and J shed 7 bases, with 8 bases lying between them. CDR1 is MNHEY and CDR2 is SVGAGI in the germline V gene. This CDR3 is CASSYVGGGYTF. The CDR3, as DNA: TGTGCCAGCAGTTACGTTGGGGGTGGCTACACCTTC.

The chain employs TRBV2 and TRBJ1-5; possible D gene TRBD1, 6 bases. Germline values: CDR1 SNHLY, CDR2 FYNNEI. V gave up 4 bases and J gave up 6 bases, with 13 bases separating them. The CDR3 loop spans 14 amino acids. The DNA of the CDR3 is TGTGCCAGCAGTGGAAGGGGGGCAAGTCAGCCCCAGCATTTT. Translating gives CASSGRGASQPQHF.

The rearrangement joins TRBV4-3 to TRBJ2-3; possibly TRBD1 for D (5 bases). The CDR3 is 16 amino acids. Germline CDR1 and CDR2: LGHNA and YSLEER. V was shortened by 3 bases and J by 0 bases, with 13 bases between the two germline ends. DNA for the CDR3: TGCGCCAGCAGCCAGACGACAGCCGGTAGCACAGATACGCAGTATTTT. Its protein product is CASSQTTAGSTDTQYF.

In nucleotides, the CDR3 is TGTGCCAGCAGCCTAGGGACATCCGGCCCCTACGAGCAGTACTTC. This translates into CASSLGTSGPYEQYF. The rearrangement links TRBV5-6 to TRBJ2-7, with D tentatively TRBD1 (6 bases). V was trimmed by 4 bases and J by 2 bases, leaving 16 bases between them. Per germline, CDR1 SGHDT and CDR2 YYEEEE. The CDR3 has 15 residues.

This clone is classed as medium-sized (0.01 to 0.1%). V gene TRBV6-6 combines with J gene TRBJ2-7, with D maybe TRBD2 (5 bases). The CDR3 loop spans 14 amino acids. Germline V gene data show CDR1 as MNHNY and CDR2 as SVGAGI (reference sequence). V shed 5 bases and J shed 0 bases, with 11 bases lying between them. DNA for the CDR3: TGTGCCAGCAGTAAGACGGGGAGCTCCTACGAGCAGTACTTC. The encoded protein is CASSKTGSSYEQYF.

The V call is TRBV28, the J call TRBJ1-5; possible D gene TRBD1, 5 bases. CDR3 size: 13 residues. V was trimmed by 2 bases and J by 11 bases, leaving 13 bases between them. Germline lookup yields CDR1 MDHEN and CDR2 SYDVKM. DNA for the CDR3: TGTGCCAGCAGTTTAGCAGGGCTGGTGGCCCAGCATTTT. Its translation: CASSLAGLVAQHF.

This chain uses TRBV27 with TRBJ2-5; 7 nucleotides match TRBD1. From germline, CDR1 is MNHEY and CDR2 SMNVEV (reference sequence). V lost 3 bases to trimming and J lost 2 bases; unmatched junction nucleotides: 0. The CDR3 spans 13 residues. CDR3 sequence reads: CASSFRGQETQYF. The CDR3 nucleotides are TGTGCCAGCAGTTTCAGGGGGCAAGAGACCCAGTACTTC.

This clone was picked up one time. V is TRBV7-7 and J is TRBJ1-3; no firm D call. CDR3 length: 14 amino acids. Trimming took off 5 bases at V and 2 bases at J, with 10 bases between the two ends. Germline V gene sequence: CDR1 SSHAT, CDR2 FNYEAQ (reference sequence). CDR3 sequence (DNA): TGTGCCAGCAGCGGACGGCTCCCTGGAAACACCATATATTTT. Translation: CASSGRLPGNTIYF.

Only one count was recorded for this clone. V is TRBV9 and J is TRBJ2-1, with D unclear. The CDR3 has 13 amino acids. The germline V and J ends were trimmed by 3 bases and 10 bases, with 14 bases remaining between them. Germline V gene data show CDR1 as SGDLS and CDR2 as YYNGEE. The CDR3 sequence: CASSATYDEEQFF. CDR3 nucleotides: TGTGCCAGCAGCGCAACCTATGATGAGGAGCAGTTCTTC.

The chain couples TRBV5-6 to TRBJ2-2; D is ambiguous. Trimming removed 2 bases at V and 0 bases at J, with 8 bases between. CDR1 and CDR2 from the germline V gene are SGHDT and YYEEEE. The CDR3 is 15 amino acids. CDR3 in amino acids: CASSLLGANTGELFF. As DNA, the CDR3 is TGTGCCAGCAGCTTACTTGGTGCGAACACCGGGGAGCTGTTTTTT.